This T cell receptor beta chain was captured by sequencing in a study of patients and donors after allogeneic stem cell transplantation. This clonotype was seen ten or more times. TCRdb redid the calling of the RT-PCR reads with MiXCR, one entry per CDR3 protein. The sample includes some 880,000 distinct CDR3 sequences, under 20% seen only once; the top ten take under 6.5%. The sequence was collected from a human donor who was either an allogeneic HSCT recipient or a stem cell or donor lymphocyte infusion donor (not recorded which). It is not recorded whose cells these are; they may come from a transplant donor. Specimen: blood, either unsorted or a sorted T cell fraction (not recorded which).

The CDR3 DNA is TGTGCCAGCAGCTTAGAAATGGGAGGAGAGACCCAGTACTTC. This codes for CASSLEMGGETQYF. V and J are TRBV7-9 and TRBJ2-5, with D perhaps matching TRBD2 (6 bases). CDR1 and CDR2 (germline): SEHNR, FQNEAQ (reference sequence). Between the trimmed V and J ends, which lost 1 base and 4 bases, there was a span of 10 bases. This CDR3 region has 14 residues.